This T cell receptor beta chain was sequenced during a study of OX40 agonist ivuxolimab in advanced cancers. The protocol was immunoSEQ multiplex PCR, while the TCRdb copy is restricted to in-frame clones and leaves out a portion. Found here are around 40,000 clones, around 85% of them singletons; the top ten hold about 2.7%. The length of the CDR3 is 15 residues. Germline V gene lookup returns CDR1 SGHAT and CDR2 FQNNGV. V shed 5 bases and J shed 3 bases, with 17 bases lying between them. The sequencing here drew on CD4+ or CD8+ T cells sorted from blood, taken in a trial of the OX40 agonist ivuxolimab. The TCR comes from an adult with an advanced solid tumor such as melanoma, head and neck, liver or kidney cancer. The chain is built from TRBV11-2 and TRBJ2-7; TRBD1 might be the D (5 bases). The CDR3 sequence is CASSPNTGNYYEQYF. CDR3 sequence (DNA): TGTGCCAGCAGCCCCAACACAGGAAACTACTACGAGCAGTACTTC.